This T cell receptor beta chain was documented in a study of blood T cell repertoires in COVID-19. Study-wide background: Samples taken during acute and convalescent COVID-19 were collected in the United States, Italy and Spain. The cDNA or gDNA used as material had been derived from T cells, B-cell-depleted T cells, or PBMCs.

Trimming removed 7 bases from V and 2 bases from J, with 15 bases in between. Germline values: CDR1 MNHEY, CDR2 SVGEGT. This CDR3 spans 15 amino acids. In the authors' methods: Reference gene primer amplification gave nucleated cell count estimates. The assay was immunoSEQ multiplex PCR, and TCRdb's table has in-frame clones only and misses some. Clone size and the V and J calls come from that table; the DNA yielded D and trimming. The sample carries about 200,000 clones, roughly 90% recorded once. This TCR was recovered from a man aged 18 to 29 with active or convalescent COVID-19. Material: peripheral blood. V gene TRBV6-2 or TRBV6-3 combines with J gene TRBJ1-5; D is undetermined. The CDR3 loop is CASTPGYSGNQPQHF. CDR3 sequence (DNA): TGTGCCAGCACCCCGGGTTACAGTGGCAATCAGCCCCAGCATTTT.